These 25 T cell receptor beta chains were sequenced from one sample in a study of T cell responses to AZD1222 COVID-19 vaccine. Profiling relied on immunoSEQ multiplex PCR, and the TCRdb table lists in-frame clones only, not all of them. The sample records under 75,000 clones, more than 85% being singletons. Sequences were derived from peripheral blood, sampled on day 0 of AZD1222 vaccination. The source of these receptors is an adult in good health.

The CDR3 bases are TGTGCCAGCAGCCCGGATCCTCAGAACACTGAAGCTTTCTTT. This gives the protein CASSPDPQNTEAFF. V and J are TRBV5-4 and TRBJ1-1; D is uncertain. There are 14 residues in the CDR3. The V and J ends lost 4 bases and 1 base respectively, with 11 bases between them. Per germline, CDR1 SGHNT and CDR2 YYREEE (reference sequence).

The V call is TRBV5-1, the J call TRBJ1-4; no reliable D call. Germline CDR1 is SGHRS and CDR2 is YFSETQ. V gave up 4 bases and J gave up 0 bases, with 4 bases separating them. The CDR3 loop spans 13 amino acids. CDR3 sequence reads: CASSTTTNEKLFF. The DNA of the CDR3 is TGCGCCAGCAGCACTACAACTAATGAAAAACTGTTTTTT. Combining the CDR3 with reference TRBV5-1 and TRBJ1-4 gives the whole variable domain KAGVTQTPRYLIKTRGQQVTLSCSPISGHRSVSWYQQTPGQGLQFLFEYFSETQRNKGNFPGRFSGRQFSNSRSEMNVSTLELGDSALYLCASSTTTNEKLFFGSGTQLSVL.

The chain carries TRBV7-9 and TRBJ2-7; TRBD1 agrees at 10 bases. Germline loops: CDR1 SEHNR, CDR2 FQNEAQ (reference sequence). The CDR3 loop spans 15 amino acids. V lost 5 bases and J lost 2; bases outside the gene matches: 6. CDR3 coding DNA: TGTGCCAGCAGCGCCCCGGACAGGGGGACCTACGAGCAGTACTTC. Translating it yields CASSAPDRGTYEQYF.

This rearrangement joins TRBV10-2 to TRBJ2-7; TRBD2 matches at 14 bases. Germline assignment: CDR1 WSHSY and CDR2 SAAADI. With 2 bases clipped from V and 4 bases from J, the junction kept 4 bases outside the gene matches. The CDR3 length is 16 residues. In nucleotides, the CDR3 is TGCGCCAGCAGTGAGCCGGGACTAGCGGGAGAGTACGAGCAGTACTTC. This sequence encodes CASSEPGLAGEYEQYF.

V is TRBV9 and J is TRBJ2-7; D is possibly TRBD1 or TRBD2 (5 bases each). This CDR3 region has 15 residues. The V end lost 0 bases, the J end lost 5 bases, and 15 bases lay between the germline ends. Looked up from germline, CDR1 is SGDLS and CDR2 is YYNGEE. CDR3 protein: CASSVGGSRSNEQYF. The CDR3 nucleotides are TGTGCCAGCAGCGTAGGGGGGTCGCGGAGTAACGAGCAGTACTTC.

There are a few counts of this clone. This rearrangement joins TRBV5-1 to TRBJ2-5; 8 bases align to TRBD1. CDR1 and CDR2 (germline): SGHRS, YFSETQ. The CDR3 is made up of 14 amino acids. After removal of 4 bases from V and 5 bases from J, the junction contained 7 bases not matched to a gene. The CDR3 DNA is TGCGCCAGCAGCCCGGCAGGGGGCTATGAGACCCAGTACTTC. It encodes CASSPAGGYETQYF. Together with reference TRBV5-1 and TRBJ2-5, the CDR3 gives the full variable domain: KAGVTQTPRYLIKTRGQQVTLSCSPISGHRSVSWYQQTPGQGLQFLFEYFSETQRNKGNFPGRFSGRQFSNSRSEMNVSTLELGDSALYLCASSPAGGYETQYFGPGTRLLVL.

The chain combines TRBV4-1 with TRBJ2-2; TRBD1 is a possible D gene (5 bases). Germline values: CDR1 MGHRA, CDR2 YSYEKL. Trimming removed 2 bases from V and 6 bases from J, with 16 bases in between. This CDR3 comprises 16 residues. The CDR3 nucleotides are TGCGCCAGCAGCCAAACGGTGACAGAGAAACCCGGGGAGCTGTTTTTT. Amino acid sequence: CASSQTVTEKPGELFF.

The chain is built from TRBV6-5 and TRBJ1-2; D ambiguous. Germline V gene data show CDR1 as MNHEY and CDR2 as SVGAGI. The CDR3 runs to 15 residues. Deletions cut 2 bases from V and 4 bases from J, with 14 bases between. The CDR3 region is CASSYEGVEPYGYTF. The CDR3 region has the DNA TGTGCCAGCAGTTACGAGGGAGTCGAACCCTATGGCTACACCTTC.

This clone was picked up many times. The chain employs TRBV11-2 and TRBJ2-7; D is unclear. Germline CDR1 and CDR2: SGHAT and FQNNGV. CDR3 size: 14 residues. Trimming removed 1 base at V and 5 bases at J, with 12 bases between. The CDR3 sequence: CASSLGALQDEQYF. In nucleotides, the CDR3 is TGTGCCAGCAGCTTAGGGGCACTTCAGGACGAGCAGTACTTC.

This clone was recorded once. V usage is TRBV11-1 and J usage is TRBJ2-6; D is ambiguous. From germline, CDR1 is SGHAT and CDR2 FQDESV (reference sequence). The CDR3 is 12 residues long. Trimming took off 3 bases at V and 3 bases at J, with 0 bases between the two ends. The CDR3 region is CASSFGANVLTF. The CDR3 DNA sequence: TGTGCCAGCAGCTTTGGGGCCAACGTCCTGACTTTC.

This chain connects TRBV19 to TRBJ1-2; 7 bases fit TRBD1. Per the germline V gene, CDR1 is LNHDA and CDR2 is SQIVND (reference sequence). With 4 bases clipped from V and 2 bases from J, the junction kept 7 bases outside the gene matches. This CDR3 has 15 amino acids. The chain's CDR3 is CASSTWDRRNYGYTF. CDR3 sequence (DNA): TGTGCCAGTAGTACTTGGGACAGAAGGAACTATGGCTACACCTTC.

The V call is TRBV6-1, the J call TRBJ2-7; 9 bases fit TRBD2. Germline loops: CDR1 MNHNS, CDR2 SASEGT. CDR3 size: 16 residues. The ends lost 0 bases at V and 4 bases at J; junction bases unmatched: 7. The CDR3 here is CASSEASRGGGYEQYF. As DNA, the CDR3 is TGTGCCAGCAGTGAAGCGTCGCGGGGGGGCGGGTACGAGCAGTACTTC.

The chain joins TRBV5-8 to TRBJ1-3, with 10 bases aligning to TRBD1. Trimming at V came to 4 bases and at J to 1 base, leaving 11 bases not matched to a gene. The CDR3 sequence is 18 residues long. CDR1 SGHTS and CDR2 YDEGEE come from the germline V gene. The CDR3 loop reads CASSLYPGQGISGNTIYF. CDR3 DNA sequence: TGTGCCAGCAGCCTATACCCGGGACAGGGGATTTCTGGAAACACCATATATTTT.

The chain carries TRBV18 and TRBJ1-5; 8 bases align to TRBD1. Germline trimming cut 3 bases from V and 7 bases from J; bases unmatched to any gene: 5. Per the germline V gene, CDR1 is KGHSH and CDR2 is LQKENI. This CDR3 spans 14 amino acids. Here the CDR3 reads CASSPGTGDQPQHF. CDR3 sequence (DNA): TGTGCCAGCTCACCTGGGACAGGAGACCAGCCCCAGCATTTT.

This clone was observed a handful of times. CDR3 DNA: TGTGCCAGCAGCGAAACGTCAGGGGGAGGCTATGAAGCTTTCTTT. It translates to CASSETSGGGYEAFF. The chain joins TRBV11-3 to TRBJ1-1; 7 bases agree with TRBD1. The V segment lost 5 bases and the J segment 7 bases; nucleotides outside the gene matches: 13. This CDR3 is 15 amino acids long. Germline-derived CDR1 and CDR2 are SGHNT and YENEEA.

CDR3 amino acids: CASSKGLPEAFF. CDR3 sequence (DNA): TGTGCCAGCAGTAAAGGACTTCCCGAAGCTTTCTTT. V gene TRBV12-3 or TRBV12-4 combines with J gene TRBJ1-1; D is ambiguous. This CDR3 region has 12 residues. The ends were cut back, 5 bases at V and 8 bases at J, with 12 bases in the middle.

The rearrangement joins TRBV29-1 to TRBJ1-1; D not certain. The germline gives CDR1 SQVTM, CDR2 ANQGSEA. Trimming took off 4 bases at V and 11 bases at J, with 20 bases between the two ends. CDR3 length equals 13 residues. The CDR3: CSVASQAKNGAFF. The CDR3, as DNA: TGCAGCGTTGCAAGTCAGGCTAAAAACGGGGCTTTCTTT. Together with reference TRBV29-1 and TRBJ1-1, the CDR3 gives the full variable domain: SAVISQKPSRDICQRGTSLTIQCQVDSQVTMMFWYRQQPGQSLTLIATANQGSEATYESGFVIDKFPISRPNLTFSTLTVSNMSPEDSSIYLCSVASQAKNGAFFGQGTRLTVV.

The genes are TRBV7-9 and TRBJ2-7; 12 positions match TRBD1. CDR3 length: 17 amino acids. V was pared by 5 bases and J by 0 bases, with 8 bases of the junction left unmatched. Germline V gene sequence: CDR1 SEHNR, CDR2 FQNEAQ (reference sequence). The CDR3 DNA is TGTGCCAGCAGCGGTCCGGGACAGGGGGCGTACTCCTACGAGCAGTACTTC. Translation: CASSGPGQGAYSYEQYF.

This rearrangement joins TRBV5-1 to TRBJ2-3; D unresolved. The CDR3 has 16 residues. In germline, CDR1 is SGHRS, CDR2 YFSETQ. The germline V and J ends were trimmed by 0 bases and 0 bases, with 11 bases remaining between them. In nucleotides, the CDR3 is TGCGCCAGCAGCTTGGGGGCCCTCGCTAGCACAGATACGCAGTATTTT. Amino acids: CASSLGALASTDTQYF.

V and J are TRBV19 and TRBJ1-1, with D perhaps matching TRBD1 (5 bases). Trimming removed 5 bases at V and 0 bases at J, with 16 bases between. The CDR3 extends over 16 amino acids. Germline CDR1 and CDR2: LNHDA and SQIVND (reference sequence). The DNA for the CDR3 is TGTGCCAGTAGTGTCATTCCAGGGTTGATGAACACTGAAGCTTTCTTT. Amino acid sequence: CASSVIPGLMNTEAFF.

This rearrangement joins TRBV13 to TRBJ2-1; no definite D call. The germline gives CDR1 PRHDT, CDR2 FYEKMQ (reference sequence). The CDR3 has 12 amino acids. V shed 5 bases and J shed 3 bases, with 5 bases lying between them. The CDR3 protein is CASSTLYNEQFF. CDR3 DNA sequence: TGTGCCAGCAGCACCCTCTACAATGAGCAGTTCTTC.

This clone was found once. V is TRBV28 and J is TRBJ2-1; TRBD2 agrees at 7 bases. The CDR3 totals 16 residues. Trimming removed 5 bases from V and 8 bases from J; junction bases left unmatched: 15. The V gene's germline CDR1 is MDHEN and CDR2 SYDVKM. CDR3 nucleotides: TGTGCCAGCAGTCTACCTGGAGGGAGGGCCCGGGATGAGCAGTTCTTC. Its translation: CASSLPGGRARDEQFF. The complete variable domain, with remaining parts taken from reference TRBV28 and TRBJ2-1, reads DVKVTQSSRYLVKRTGEKVFLECVQDMDHENMFWYRQDPGLGLRLIYFSYDVKMKEKGDIPEGYSVSREKKERFSLILESASTNQTSMYLCASSLPGGRARDEQFFGPGTRLTVL.

The rearrangement joins TRBV6-5 to TRBJ1-4; the D gene is possibly TRBD1 (5 bases). Trimming cost V 3 bases and J 8 bases, with 13 bases left between them. Germline CDR1 reads MNHEY; CDR2 reads SVGAGI. This CDR3 region has 14 residues. The CDR3 DNA reads TGTGCCAGCAGTTATTCCCAGGGAAAGGAAAAACTGTTTTTT. It yields the protein CASSYSQGKEKLFF.

This clone was observed a single time. V gene TRBV18 combines with J gene TRBJ2-7, with D tentatively TRBD1 or TRBD2 (5 bases each). Trimming removed 3 bases from V and 3 bases from J, with 12 bases in between. The CDR3 totals 14 residues. CDR1 is KGHSH and CDR2 is LQKENI in the germline V gene. The CDR3 reads CASSPTGRGYEQYF. The CDR3 DNA follows: TGTGCCAGCTCACCCACGGGACGGGGCTACGAGCAGTACTTC.

The chain carries TRBV6-6 and TRBJ1-5; D uncertain. Germline CDR1 MNHNY, CDR2 SVGAGI (reference sequence). CDR3 size: 12 residues. V was shortened by 7 bases and J by 1 base, with 5 bases between the two germline ends. DNA of the CDR3: TGTGCCAGCACTGGAAGCAATCAGCCCCAGCATTTT. As protein: CASTGSNQPQHF.